The source of this TCR beta chain is a study of blood T cell repertoires in COVID-19. Study-wide background: Sites across the United States, Italy and Spain contributed samples from acute and convalescent COVID-19. Sources were T cells, B-cell-depleted T cells, or PBMCs; the material itself was cDNA or gDNA.

CDR3 length: 16 residues. J was trimmed by 4 bases and V by 6 bases; bases with no gene match: 9. Looked up from germline, CDR1 is MNHEY and CDR2 is SVGEGT. Authors' processing steps: The assay estimated nucleated cells by amplifying reference gene primers. The table came from immunoSEQ multiplex PCR; TCRdb's copy has only in-frame clones and leaves some out. The V and J calls and clone size are taken from that table; D and trimming were inferred from the DNA. The data show 90,000 or so clones, approximately 88% seen once. Enrollment of patients from Seattle took place during active infection, with longitudinal follow-up.

V usage is TRBV6-2 or TRBV6-3 and J usage is TRBJ2-2; 9 nucleotides match TRBD1. This receptor was taken from a man between 60 and 75 years old with COVID-19, enrolled during active disease. Sample: peripheral blood. CDR3 in amino acids: CASSRNMGQGTGELFF. In nucleotides, the CDR3 is TGTGCCAGCAGCCGAAATATGGGACAGGGCACCGGGGAGCTGTTTTTT.